One TCR beta chain is described in this entry. This sample was included in a study of long-term antiretroviral therapy in people with HIV. Sequencing used immunoSEQ v3.0 at survey level. The method was immunoSEQ multiplex PCR; TCRdb's version includes in-frame clones alone and lacks a portion of them. The data contain some 25,000 clones, 65% to 85% of them seen just once; the ten biggest clones take up around 10%. Sample: unsorted PBMCs, taken 2.1 years after starting antiretroviral therapy. The receptor was isolated from a man aged 30 to 45 with HIV.

This chain's CDR3 is CASSLTEAFF. For the CDR3, the DNA is TGTGCCAGCAGCCTCACTGAAGCTTTCTTT. The gene calls are TRBV7-9 and TRBJ1-1; no clear D gene. Trimming pared 5 bases from V and 4 bases from J, leaving 2 bases between. The CDR3 is made up of 10 amino acids. The V gene's germline CDR1 is SEHNR and CDR2 FQNEAQ (reference sequence).